The 14 T cell receptor beta chains reported below all come from one sample, sequenced in a study of T cells of healthy individuals. TCRdb reprocessed the 5' RACE reads with MiXCR, giving one entry per CDR3 protein. The sample holds tens of thousands of distinct CDR3 sequences; around 15% are singletons and the top ten take around 4.5%. These receptor sequences come from a human donor in good health.

This clonotype was seen repeatedly, ten times or more. V is TRBV5-1 and J is TRBJ2-7, with D possibly matching TRBD1 (6 bases). Between the trimmed V and J ends, which lost 2 bases and 2 bases, there was a span of 8 bases. Germline lookup yields CDR1 SGHRS and CDR2 YFSETQ. This CDR3 is built from 13 residues. The DNA for the CDR3 is TGCGCCAGCAGCTTTTACAGGGCCTACGAGCAGTACTTC. Protein: CASSFYRAYEQYF.

This clonotype was picked up many times. This sequence joins TRBV27 and TRBJ1-5, with D possibly matching TRBD1 (6 bases). V was cut by 6 bases and J by 2 bases, with 11 bases left in between. This CDR3 comprises 14 residues. Germline CDR1 and CDR2: MNHEY and SMNVEV (reference sequence). CDR3 bases: TGTGCCAGCAGAGGGGGATTTGGCAATCAGCCCCAGCATTTT. Its translation: CASRGGFGNQPQHF.

The chain uses TRBV6-5 and TRBJ2-5; D call uncertain. The germline gives CDR1 MNHEY, CDR2 SVGAGI. The CDR3 consists of 11 residues. V lost 8 bases to trimming and J lost 5 bases, with 9 bases between them. This CDR3 reads CASLGLETQYF. Here the CDR3 DNA reads TGTGCCAGCCTAGGATTGGAGACCCAGTACTTC.

The table lists this clonotype with a few counts. The genes are TRBV7-9 and TRBJ1-2; unclear D gene. This CDR3 region has 14 residues. V was cut by 3 bases and J by 4 bases, with 12 bases left in between. From germline, CDR1 is SEHNR and CDR2 FQNEAQ (reference sequence). DNA for the CDR3: TGTGCCAGCAGCTTTCCCGGGAACACCTATGGCTACACCTTC. It translates to CASSFPGNTYGYTF.

This clonotype rates as medium-sized. The chain recombines TRBV20-1 with TRBJ2-3; 11 nucleotides agree with TRBD2. CDR3 length equals 18 residues. Germline V gene data show CDR1 as DFQATT and CDR2 as SNEGSKA (reference sequence). J lost 1 base, V lost 4 bases, and 13 bases had no gene match. CDR3 loop: CSANPGLAALGGTDTQYF. The CDR3 region has the DNA TGCAGTGCTAATCCGGGACTAGCGGCTCTAGGGGGCACAGATACGCAGTATTTT.

In its sample, this clonotype was seen a few times. This chain joins TRBV12-3 or TRBV12-4 and TRBJ1-6; D uncertain. CDR3 size: 15 residues. Trimming cost V 3 bases and J 4 bases, with 10 bases left between them. The CDR3, as DNA: TGTGCCAGCAGTTTTGGGGAACTTTATAATTCACCCCTCCACTTT. The encoded protein is CASSFGELYNSPLHF.

In its sample, this clonotype was seen many times. The chain couples TRBV6-4 to TRBJ2-6; D is ambiguous. The CDR3 runs 16 residues. The V gene's germline CDR1 is MRHNA and CDR2 SNTAGT. V lost 6 bases to trimming and J lost 0 bases, with 12 bases between them. CDR3 nucleotides: TGTGCCAGCAGCCCCCATGGGGACTCTGGGGCCAACGTCCTGACTTTC. Its translation is CASSPHGDSGANVLTF.

The table lists this clonotype with many counts. V is TRBV10-3 and J is TRBJ1-3, with 10 bases identical to TRBD1. The CDR3 runs to 15 residues. In germline, CDR1 is ENHRY, CDR2 SYGVKD. After removal of 6 bases from V and 0 bases from J, the junction contained 2 bases not matched to a gene. The CDR3 nucleotides are TGTGCCATCAGAGGGACAGGGGACTCTGGAAACACCATATATTTT. The encoded protein is CAIRGTGDSGNTIYF.

The chain links TRBV6-2 or TRBV6-3 to TRBJ2-1; 9 bases agree with TRBD2. This CDR3 is 14 amino acids long. The J segment lost 3 bases and the V segment lost 6 bases, leaving 3 bases of the junction unmatched. The germline V gene encodes CDR1 MNHEY and CDR2 SVGEGT. CDR3 DNA sequence: TGTGCCAGCAGACAGCGGGGGGACTACAATGAGCAGTTCTTC. This codes for CASRQRGDYNEQFF.

This clonotype was observed at least ten times. The chain is built from TRBV10-1 and TRBJ2-3; maybe TRBD2 (5 bases). Trimming cost V 2 bases and J 2 bases, with 11 bases left between them. The CDR3 contains 15 residues. From germline, CDR1 is WNHNN and CDR2 SYGVQD (reference sequence). The CDR3 DNA reads TGCGCCAGCAGTGAGGGAAGCGGACTCACAGATACGCAGTATTTT. It specifies CASSEGSGLTDTQYF.

This clonotype was seen a few times. The chain employs TRBV2 and TRBJ2-7; D may match TRBD1 or TRBD2 (5 bases each). V dropped 4 bases and J dropped 5 bases, with 12 bases sitting between them. Germline CDR1 reads SNHLY; CDR2 reads FYNNEI. The CDR3 is 13 amino acids. In nucleotides, the CDR3 is TGTGCCAGCAGTGGGGACCTGCGGCACGAGCAGTACTTC. Translated: CASSGDLRHEQYF.

This clonotype has only a few counts. The chain uses TRBV19 and TRBJ2-2, with TRBD1 identical over 7 bases. The CDR3 runs to 14 residues. Looked up from germline, CDR1 is LNHDA and CDR2 is SQIVND (reference sequence). Trimming took 9 bases from V and 3 from J; bases not matched to a gene: 7. CDR3 amino acids: CASRQGLDTGELFF. The CDR3 DNA is TGTGCCAGCCGACAGGGTCTGGACACCGGGGAGCTGTTTTTT.

This clonotype occurred a few times. The chain combines TRBV27 with TRBJ2-2; 7 nucleotides agree with TRBD1. Germline V lookup: CDR1 MNHEY, CDR2 SMNVEV (reference sequence). CDR3 length equals 16 residues. With 5 bases clipped from V and 2 bases from J, the junction kept 8 bases outside the gene matches. CDR3 sequence (DNA): TGTGCCAGCAGTCCAAGGGACAGCGCTAACACCGGGGAGCTGTTTTTT. It codes for CASSPRDSANTGELFF.

This clonotype showed up many times. Written as DNA, the CDR3 is TGTGCCAGCAGTTTAGGTGGGGGGGCTGGCTCCTACGAGCAGTACTTC. Translated, it gives CASSLGGGAGSYEQYF. The gene calls are TRBV28 and TRBJ2-7; TRBD2 might be the D (7 bases). V shed 2 bases and J shed 0 bases, with 14 bases lying between them. The CDR3 covers 16 residues. Germline V gene lookup returns CDR1 MDHEN and CDR2 SYDVKM.